The clone carrying this TCR beta chain was found a few times. Sequenced by immunoSEQ multiplex PCR; TCRdb stores in-frame clones only, minus some. The sample records some 390,000 clones, approximately 86% being singletons. This entry is derived from a study of blood T cell repertoires in COVID-19. Across the whole study: From the United States, Italy and Spain came samples of acute and convalescent COVID-19. Sources were T cells, B-cell-depleted T cells, or PBMCs; the material itself was cDNA or gDNA.

V gave up 5 bases and J gave up 0 bases, with 17 bases separating them. The CDR3 is made up of 16 amino acids. CDR1 and CDR2 from the germline V gene are SGHDT and YYEEEE. V usage is TRBV5-6 and J usage is TRBJ1-1; the D gene is possibly TRBD1 (6 bases). Sequenced material: peripheral blood. The source of this sequence is a human donor in a cohort sampled during active COVID-19. The CDR3 is CASSLIRDKLNTEAFF. The DNA of the CDR3 is TGTGCCAGCAGTTTGATCCGGGACAAGTTGAACACTGAAGCTTTCTTT. Complete variable domain (other parts from reference TRBV5-6 and TRBJ1-1): DAGVTQSPTHLIKTRGQQVTLRCSPKSGHDTVSWYQQALGQGPQFIFQYYEEEERQRGNFPDRFSGHQFPNYSSELNVNALLLGDSALYLCASSLIRDKLNTEAFFGQGTRLTVV.